The rows below give T cell receptor beta chains drawn from one sample of a study of blood T cell repertoires in COVID-19. Using immunoSEQ multiplex PCR, the repertoire was profiled, and TCRdb retains in-frame clones only, with some absent. The table records roughly 26,000 clones, almost 95% of them present only once. The sample was peripheral blood. Receptor source: a human donor in a cohort sampled during active COVID-19. CDR3s include the opening cysteine and the closing phenylalanine or tryptophan. Fields, in order: V gene, J gene, CDR3 protein.

V: TRBV11-2; J: TRBJ2-7; CDR3: CASSLGLGLYEQYF
V: TRBV6-2/TRBV6-3; J: TRBJ1-1; CDR3: CASSYSILQAYQRNTEAFF
V: TRBV3-1/TRBV3-2; J: TRBJ2-5; CDR3: CASSSLETQYF
V: TRBV9; J: TRBJ2-1; CDR3: CASSPPTGIQSYNEQFF
V: TRBV7-3; J: TRBJ2-1; CDR3: CASSLGASGSIKQFF
V: TRBV13; J: TRBJ2-3; CDR3: CASSLTPSGALDTQYF
V: TRBV3-1/TRBV3-2; J: TRBJ2-2; CDR3: CASSQRSGTSGELFF
V: TRBV11-1; J: TRBJ1-3; CDR3: CASSLALRTLKSSGNTIYF
V: TRBV7-2; J: TRBJ2-1; CDR3: CASSSWTSLMDEQFF
V: TRBV11-3; J: TRBJ2-4; CDR3: CASSLDERGQNIQYF